This TCR beta chain was sequenced during a study of blood T cell repertoires in COVID-19. Study-level information: Some COVID-19 samples were acute and others convalescent; all came from the United States, Italy and Spain.

Measured with immunoSEQ multiplex PCR; TCRdb has only the in-frame clones, and not every one. The sample lists some 100,000 clones, nearly 85% occurring once. CDR3 length: 15 residues. From germline, CDR1 is LNHNV and CDR2 YYDKDF (reference sequence). Trimming at V came to 0 bases and at J to 5 bases, leaving 3 bases not matched to a gene. This rearrangement joins TRBV15 to TRBJ1-2; 10 bases align to TRBD1. This sequence originates from a woman aged 45 to 65 with acute or convalescent COVID-19. Sample: peripheral blood. CDR3 region: CATSRDRGQGYGYTF. CDR3 coding DNA: TGTGCCACCAGCAGAGATAGGGGACAGGGGTATGGCTACACCTTC.